This T cell receptor (beta chain) was profiled in a study of blood T cell repertoires in COVID-19. In germline, CDR1 is KGHSH, CDR2 LQKENI. Trimming removed 5 bases at V and 4 bases at J, with 14 bases between. This CDR3 has 14 amino acids. Per the study methods: Researchers report that nucleated cell counts were estimated from reference gene primer amplification. Sequencing was performed with immunoSEQ multiplex PCR; in TCRdb, only in-frame clones are kept and a portion is missing. The V and J calls and the clone size are those of that table, but D and trimming were determined from the DNA. The repertoire has some 200,000 clones, around 91% of them found once; the top ten carry 4% to 5.5%.

This clonotype was sampled from a woman between 40 and 50 years old with acute or convalescent COVID-19. Specimen: peripheral blood. The chain has TRBV18 and TRBJ1-1; D possibly corresponds to TRBD1 (6 bases). CDR3 residues: CASSGNRVGTEAFF. The CDR3 nucleotides are TGTGCCAGCTCAGGGAACAGGGTCGGCACTGAAGCTTTCTTT.